This T cell receptor (beta chain) was found in a study of T-cell memory formation after mild COVID-19. TCRdb reprocessed the 5' RACE reads via MiXCR and lists one record per CDR3 protein. The table lists tens of thousands of distinct CDR3 sequences, around a quarter of them singletons. CDR1 DFQATT and CDR2 SNEGSKA come from the germline V gene (reference sequence). V was pared by 0 bases and J by 3 bases, with 11 bases between. The CDR3 totals 14 residues. This TCR was recovered from a man aged 18 to 29 who had mild COVID-19 (a few samples of this study predate the infection). Cell type and time point are not known. This chain joins TRBV20-1 and TRBJ1-2; D gene ambiguous. The sequenced sample was PBMCs or a T cell subset sorted from them (not recorded which). The CDR3 loop is CSARDLRGDYGYTF. The CDR3 DNA reads as TGCAGTGCTAGAGATCTACGGGGTGACTATGGCTACACCTTC.